This entry lists 32 T cell receptor beta chains sequenced from one sample in a study of graft-versus-host responses after intestinal transplantation. Using immunoSEQ multiplex PCR, the repertoire was profiled, and TCRdb retains in-frame clones only, with some absent. The sample has some 140,000 clones, 80% to 95% seen once. These receptors' antigens are unknown. The source material was unstimulated CD4+ T cells sorted from spleen or lymph node cells, sampled before intestinal transplant. The receptors here all came from a human donor who received an intestinal transplant.

Written as DNA, the CDR3 is TGCGCCAGCAGCCATGGTCGGGCGGGAGTTTACGAGCAGTACTTC. This codes for CASSHGRAGVYEQYF. V is TRBV4-1 and J is TRBJ2-7, with TRBD2 matching over 7 bases. From germline, CDR1 is MGHRA and CDR2 YSYEKL. The CDR3 is 15 residues long. The J segment lost 4 bases and the V segment lost 3 bases, leaving 9 bases of the junction unmatched.

The chain carries TRBV7-2 and TRBJ2-5; D call uncertain. The DNA end is a closer match to TRBJ2-7, so the J assignment may be wrong. Germline V gene data show CDR1 as SGHTA and CDR2 as FQGNSA. This CDR3 is built from 14 residues. The CDR3 spells CASSLSMVTYEQYF. The CDR3 DNA is TGTGCCAGCAGCTTAAGTATGGTTACCTACGAGCAGTACTTC.

The V call is TRBV28, the J call TRBJ1-2; possibly TRBD1 for D (5 bases). This CDR3 is built from 12 residues. In germline, CDR1 is MDHEN, CDR2 SYDVKM. V gave up 3 bases and J gave up 7 bases, with 9 bases separating them. The CDR3 nucleotides read TGTGCCAGCAGTTTTGGGGACGCTGGCTACACCTTC. It translates to CASSFGDAGYTF.

The V gene is TRBV28, the J gene TRBJ2-7; TRBD2 matches at 7 bases. Trimming took 1 base from V and 4 from J; bases not matched to a gene: 4. Germline CDR1 and CDR2: MDHEN and SYDVKM. The CDR3 sequence is 14 residues long. CDR3 nucleotides: TGTGCCAGCAGTTTATTGACTAGCTATTACGAGCAGTACTTC. Its translation is CASSLLTSYYEQYF.

The chain recombines TRBV4-1 with TRBJ2-1; D gene uncertain. The germline V and J ends were trimmed by 4 bases and 3 bases, with 10 bases remaining between them. CDR1 is MGHRA, CDR2 YSYEKL, per germline. The CDR3 consists of 14 residues. The CDR3 protein is CASSPPGVYNEQFF. As DNA, the CDR3 is TGCGCCAGCAGCCCCCCGGGCGTCTACAATGAGCAGTTCTTC.

This chain uses TRBV6-5 with TRBJ2-5; D possibly corresponds to TRBD1 (5 bases). Trimming left V 6 bases short and J 7 bases short, with 15 bases between. This CDR3 has 13 amino acids. CDR1 and CDR2 (germline): MNHEY, SVGAGI. CDR3 coding DNA: TGTGCCAGCAGACTCCAGGGTATCGGGACCCAGTACTTC. Its protein is CASRLQGIGTQYF.

This chain links TRBV4-2 with TRBJ2-5; no clear D. The CDR3 is 15 amino acids. Germline V lookup: CDR1 LGHNA, CDR2 YNFKEQ. The V and J ends lost 3 bases and 2 bases respectively, with 13 bases between them. CDR3 residues: CASSQANTLQETQYF. CDR3 DNA sequence: TGTGCCAGCAGCCAGGCTAATACGCTACAAGAGACCCAGTACTTC.

The sample holds one count of this clone. This chain connects TRBV30 to TRBJ1-2, with D perhaps matching TRBD1 (6 bases). Germline V gene data show CDR1 as GTSNPN and CDR2 as SVGIG (reference sequence). The V end lost 4 bases, the J end lost 2 bases, and 11 bases lay between the germline ends. The CDR3 is made up of 13 amino acids. The CDR3 nucleotides are TGTGCCTGGACCAAGGACAGAAACTATGGCTACACCTTC. Translating gives CAWTKDRNYGYTF.

This clone has more than one count but fewer than ten. CDR3 region: CAIRQGRTNEKLFF. DNA of the CDR3: TGTGCCATCCGACAGGGGCGAACTAATGAAAAACTGTTTTTT. The chain recombines TRBV7-9 with TRBJ1-4; 8 bases agree with TRBD1. Germline V lookup: CDR1 SEHNR, CDR2 FQNEAQ (reference sequence). This CDR3 is 14 amino acids long. The trim removed 10 bases at V and 1 base at J, leaving 5 bases unmatched. Supplemented by reference TRBV7-9 and TRBJ1-4, the full variable domain reads DTGVSQNPRHKITKRGQNVTFRCDPISEHNRLYWYRQTLGQGPEFLTYFQNEAQLEKSRLLSDRFSAERPKGSFSTLEIQRTEQGDSAMYLCAIRQGRTNEKLFFGSGTQLSVL.

The rearrangement uses TRBV15 and TRBJ2-3; weak D call: TRBD2 (6 bases). CDR1 is LNHNV and CDR2 is YYDKDF in the germline V gene (reference sequence). CDR3 size: 15 residues. V shed 1 base and J shed 0 bases, with 8 bases lying between them. CDR3 residues: CATSRGLASTDTQYF. DNA of the CDR3: TGTGCCACCAGCAGAGGGCTAGCGAGCACAGATACGCAGTATTTT.

V usage is TRBV6-1 and J usage is TRBJ1-2; D is ambiguous. CDR1 and CDR2 (germline): MNHNS, SASEGT. The CDR3 runs to 13 residues. The ends were cut back, 10 bases at V and 5 bases at J, with 17 bases in the middle. The CDR3 bases are TGTGCCACCTGGTCTCCTGGAGGGTATGGCTACACCTTC. It is translated as CATWSPGGYGYTF.

This clone was recorded only once. The chain employs TRBV5-1 and TRBJ2-7; TRBD2 is a possible D gene (6 bases). The length of the CDR3 is 14 residues. Germline lookup yields CDR1 SGHRS and CDR2 YFSETQ. Trimming shortened V by 4 bases and J by 3 bases, and 14 bases separated the two germline ends. The CDR3 sequence: CASSIQAGDYEQYF. The CDR3 DNA sequence: TGCGCCAGCAGCATACAAGCGGGTGACTACGAGCAGTACTTC.

The V gene is TRBV14, the J gene TRBJ2-3; D remains unclear. CDR3 length equals 14 residues. Germline V lookup: CDR1 SGHDN, CDR2 FVKESK. The V and J ends lost 4 bases and 1 base respectively, with 9 bases between them. CDR3 sequence reads: CASSPTLGTDTQYF. The CDR3 nucleotides are TGTGCCAGCAGCCCTACATTGGGCACAGATACGCAGTATTTT.

The chain couples TRBV15 to TRBJ2-2, with TRBD2 as a possible D gene (5 bases). V gave up 3 bases and J gave up 8 bases, with 22 bases separating them. The CDR3 totals 17 residues. The germline V gene has CDR1 LNHNV and CDR2 YYDKDF (reference sequence). The CDR3 region has the DNA TGTGCCACCAGCAGGAATTACGGGGATCCACCGAAGGGGGAGCTGTTTTTT. Its protein product is CATSRNYGDPPKGELFF.

V is TRBV9 and J is TRBJ2-3; 9 bases line up with TRBD2. CDR1 SGDLS and CDR2 YYNGEE come from the germline V gene. Trimming cost V 6 bases and J 3 bases; bases outside gene matches: 8. The CDR3 totals 15 residues. The CDR3 is CASTIGGRVTDTQYF. CDR3 in DNA: TGTGCCAGCACCATTGGCGGGAGGGTGACAGATACGCAGTATTTT. The whole variable domain, filled in from reference TRBV9 and TRBJ2-3, reads DSGVTQTPKHLITATGQRVTLRCSPRSGDLSVYWYQQSLDQGLQFLIQYYNGEERAKGNILERFSAQQFPDLHSELNLSSLELGDSALYFCASTIGGRVTDTQYFGPGTRLTVL.

This chain joins TRBV7-2 and TRBJ2-7, with 10 bases lining up with TRBD2. CDR3 size: 15 residues. V lost 5 bases to trimming and J lost 2 bases; unmatched junction nucleotides: 6. Germline lookup yields CDR1 SGHTA and CDR2 FQGNSA. CDR3 sequence reads: CASSLRLAGPYEQYF. The CDR3 DNA follows: TGTGCCAGCAGCCTTAGACTAGCGGGTCCCTACGAGCAGTACTTC.

V is TRBV6-4 and J is TRBJ2-3, with 8 positions matching TRBD1. Germline V gene lookup returns CDR1 MRHNA and CDR2 SNTAGT. This CDR3 spans 14 amino acids. With 5 bases clipped from V and 3 bases from J, the junction kept 4 bases outside the gene matches. The CDR3 region has the DNA TGTGCCAGCAGTCCGGGACAGGAGACAGATACGCAGTATTTT. Translation gives CASSPGQETDTQYF.

In regard to this clone: At one of its ends the junction is not consistent with the germline gene, which may arise from a read error. The V call is TRBV9, the J call TRBJ2-1; TRBD2 might be the D (6 bases). This CDR3 has 15 residues. Germline CDR1 reads SGDLS; CDR2 reads YYNGEE. CDR3 amino acids: CASSVAGEVRNEQLF. The CDR3 DNA reads as TGTGCCAGCAGCGTAGCGGGAGAGGTTCGCAATGAGCAGCTCTTC.

The chain combines TRBV5-1 with TRBJ2-1; 8 bases line up with TRBD2. The CDR3 totals 15 residues. V shed 5 bases and J 8 bases; nucleotides not matched to a gene: 12. The V gene's germline CDR1 is SGHRS and CDR2 YFSETQ. CDR3 in DNA: TGCGCCAGCAGTTGGGAAGGGACTAGTTTGTATGAGCAGTTCTTC. It is translated as CASSWEGTSLYEQFF.

This chain links TRBV15 with TRBJ2-1; D remains ambiguous. Germline V CDR1 and CDR2: LNHNV, YYDKDF (reference sequence). This CDR3 has 22 amino acids. The V and J ends lost 0 bases and 0 bases respectively, with 27 bases between them. The DNA for the CDR3 is TGTGCCACCAGCAGAGATTATAGGGAACAGCCTTCTTGGGCTAGCTCCTACAATGAGCAGTTCTTC. This encodes CATSRDYREQPSWASSYNEQFF.

J is TRBJ2-7 and V is TRBV15, with D possibly TRBD2 on 6 matching bases. The length of the CDR3 is 15 residues. The germline V gene has CDR1 LNHNV and CDR2 YYDKDF (reference sequence). Trimming pared 0 bases from V and 3 bases from J, leaving 12 bases between. In nucleotides, the CDR3 is TGTGCCACCAGCAGAGAGGCGGGAATCTTCTACGAGCAGTACTTC. Protein sequence: CATSREAGIFYEQYF.

The chain links TRBV7-2 to TRBJ2-3; the D gene is possibly TRBD2 (7 bases). Germline CDR1 SGHTA, CDR2 FQGNSA. V was pared by 5 bases and J by 5 bases, with 14 bases between. The CDR3 is 14 residues long. In nucleotides, the CDR3 is TGTGCCAGCAGCCTAGACGGGGGGCAAGATACGCAGTATTTT. Its protein is CASSLDGGQDTQYF.

This clone was picked up one time. The gene calls are TRBV27 and TRBJ2-7; 8 bases match TRBD1. The germline gives CDR1 MNHEY, CDR2 SMNVEV (reference sequence). Germline trimming cut 5 bases from V and 5 bases from J; bases unmatched to any gene: 14. The CDR3 is 16 residues long. As DNA, the CDR3 is TGTGCCAGCAGTCCCCAAATTGGACAGGGTGGAGACGAGCAGTACTTC. This sequence encodes CASSPQIGQGGDEQYF.

The J gene is TRBJ1-3, the V gene TRBV28; D gene ambiguous. Trimming shortened V by 3 bases and J by 0 bases, and 9 bases separated the two germline ends. This CDR3 contains 15 residues. Looked up from germline, CDR1 is MDHEN and CDR2 is SYDVKM. CDR3: CASSLAGYSGNTIYF. As DNA, the CDR3 is TGTGCCAGCAGTTTGGCGGGGTACTCTGGAAACACCATATATTTT.

This clone has more than one count but fewer than ten. The genes are TRBV14 and TRBJ2-3; D is possibly TRBD2 (5 bases). With 1 base removed from V and 3 bases from J, the gap between germline ends came to 11 bases. CDR3 length: 15 residues. Germline-derived CDR1 and CDR2 are SGHDN and FVKESK. The CDR3 reads CASSQALVVTDTQYF. As DNA, the CDR3 is TGTGCCAGCAGCCAAGCACTAGTGGTGACAGATACGCAGTATTTT.

This rearrangement joins TRBV7-8 to TRBJ2-7; TRBD1 matches 8 bases. Germline V CDR1 and CDR2: SGHVS, FQNEAQ. This CDR3 region has 15 residues. Trimming at V came to 0 bases and at J to 3 bases, leaving 4 bases not matched to a gene. CDR3 sequence: CASSLAGTGYYEQYF. CDR3 in DNA: TGTGCCAGCAGCTTAGCGGGGACAGGTTACTACGAGCAGTACTTC.

Only a few counts were recorded for this clone. The chain joins TRBV19 to TRBJ2-1, with TRBD1 as a possible D gene (5 bases). The germline V gene encodes CDR1 LNHDA and CDR2 SQIVND (reference sequence). This CDR3 region has 13 residues. Trimming cost V 0 bases and J 10 bases, with 10 bases left between them. The CDR3 DNA reads as TGTGCCAGTAGTATAGATGCCAAGGGGGAGCAGTTCTTC. Its protein product is CASSIDAKGEQFF.

The chain joins TRBV27 to TRBJ2-1; 8 nucleotides agree with TRBD2. Germline CDR1 and CDR2: MNHEY and SMNVEV (reference sequence). This CDR3 spans 18 amino acids. The V gene end was trimmed by 0 bases and the J gene end by 4 bases; junction bases not matched to a gene: 11. As DNA, the CDR3 is TGTGCCAGCAGTTTATCCTCATCAGAGGCGGGAGGATACAATGAGCAGTTCTTC. Translating it yields CASSLSSSEAGGYNEQFF.

The gene calls are TRBV28 and TRBJ2-3; D gene unclear. The CDR3 runs to 14 residues. The germline CDR1 and CDR2 sequences are MDHEN and SYDVKM. Trimming pared 8 bases from V and 2 bases from J, leaving 14 bases between. The CDR3 region is CASLRGGFTDTQYF. CDR3 DNA sequence: TGTGCCAGCTTGAGAGGTGGATTCACAGATACGCAGTATTTT.

This clone came up a few times. The CDR3 nucleotides read TGTGCCAGCAGTTACATTACAGGGGCAGATGAAAAACTGTTTTTT. Amino acid sequence: CASSYITGADEKLFF. This chain links TRBV6-6 with TRBJ1-4, with TRBD1 identical over 7 bases. Unmatched junction bases numbered 6, after V lost 2 bases and J lost 6 bases. Germline V gene sequence: CDR1 MNHNY, CDR2 SVGAGI (reference sequence). CDR3 size: 15 residues.

The chain employs TRBV15 and TRBJ2-1; 11 nucleotides match TRBD2. The CDR3 runs to 16 residues. The V segment lost 1 base and the J segment 2 bases; nucleotides outside the gene matches: 1. Per the germline V gene, CDR1 is LNHNV and CDR2 is YYDKDF (reference sequence). In DNA, the CDR3 is TGTGCCACCAGCAGAGGTAGCGGGAGGGCCTACAATGAGCAGTTCTTC. Translation: CATSRGSGRAYNEQFF. Drawing the rest from reference TRBV15 and TRBJ2-1, the complete variable domain is DAMVIQNPRYQVTQFGKPVTLSCSQTLNHNVMYWYQQKSSQAPKLLFHYYDKDFNNEADTPDNFQSRRPNTSFCFLDIRSPGLGDTAMYLCATSRGSGRAYNEQFFGPGTRLTVL.

The chain recombines TRBV29-1 with TRBJ2-4; TRBD2 agrees at 10 bases. In germline, CDR1 is SQVTM, CDR2 ANQGSEA. V shed 4 bases and J 8 bases; nucleotides not matched to a gene: 11. The CDR3 is 15 amino acids. The CDR3 region has the DNA TGCAGCGTTGGATCAGAGGCTAGCGGGAGAGACATTCAGTACTTC. Its protein is CSVGSEASGRDIQYF.